This T cell receptor (beta chain) was sequenced in a study of blood T cell repertoires in COVID-19. Germline V lookup: CDR1 MDHEN, CDR2 SYDVKM. J gave up 8 bases and V 6 bases, and 30 bases lay outside the gene matches. CDR3 length: 20 residues. Repertoires were generated with immunoSEQ multiplex PCR, while TCRdb's copy carries only in-frame clones and drops some. Of 90,000 to 140,000 clones listed, around 81% were seen once; the top ten hold approximately 9%. This chain uses TRBV28 with TRBJ1-2, with 7 bases aligning to TRBD1. The sequenced sample was peripheral blood. The TCR was taken from a woman aged 70-85 years with acute or convalescent COVID-19. The CDR3: CASSTTHGTGVRTLWGGYTF. CDR3 nucleotides: TGTGCCAGCAGCACAACACACGGTACAGGGGTACGGACCCTATGGGGAGGCTACACCTTC.